Described below is a single TCR beta chain sequence and its context. This clone's antigen is unknown. It has no much larger one-base neighbor in the sample; base qualities were not kept. Trimming removed 4 bases from V and 4 bases from J; the gene matches leave 5 bases unexplained. The CDR3, cysteine through phenylalanine, is 15 amino acids long. Kept here is only the CDR3 DNA, which spans 45 bases and is read in frame from base 1. CDR1 is given as SNHLY and CDR2 as FYNNEI, both from the germline V gene. This specimen comes from a study of Tregs in tolerant kidney transplant recipients (dated 2019 in TCRdb). About the investigation overall: TCRbeta sequencing was used in the study to identify donor-specific regulatory T cells before combined kidney and bone marrow transplantation, and the identified cells were then tracked after transplant. Several methods of expanding Tregs specific for an allogeneic donor were compared by TCRbeta repertoire sequencing in a few healthy controls.

Thawed PBMCs were FACS-sorted into unstimulated Tregs (CD4+CD25+CD127-), CD4+ non-Tregs (CD4+CD25-), CD4 cells and CD8 cells. Blood from healthy controls was obtained either as purchased buffy coats or from healthy volunteers. Healthy control blood was separated into PBMCs by Ficoll density gradient and cryopreserved, and patient PBMCs were collected both before and after transplant. For TCRbeta CDR3 sequencing, genomic DNA from the sorted cells was extracted using the QIAGEN DNeasy Blood and Tissue Kit. Through immunoSEQ, high-throughput TCRbeta CDR3 sequencing was done commercially, including PCR amplification with internal controls and bias correction. The source study handled its data this way. A unique productive TCRbeta sequence was defined by the CDR3 nucleotide sequence when primers matched, and otherwise by the CDR3 amino acid sequence together with the Vbeta and Jbeta genes. As a correction for sorting error, sequences shared between sorted populations at a frequency ratio of 2:1 or less were discarded, and the remaining shared sequences were assigned to the higher population. Sequences were defined as donor-reactive when expanded at least 5-fold in CFSE-low cells versus unstimulated cells and present at a frequency of at least 0.01% in CFSE-low cells. Jensen-Shannon divergence, calculated on the top 100 TCRbeta sequences ranked by frequency, was used to quantify repertoire divergence. For samples with multiple sequencing runs, sorting error was corrected in each run separately before the runs were combined. Held by TCRdb, this immuneACCESS table contains in-frame sequences only and omits some clones. Under half of the omission traces to an unresolved V gene where checked; the cause of the rest is unknown. V and J calls and clone size are as listed in that table; D and trimming were resolved from the DNA. A total of approximately 65,000 clones appear in this sample, 84% of them only once. Together, the top ten hold 3.5% to 5.5% of the sample.

General conclusions and limits of the study: Biological reproducibility was not examined directly, but technical replication error appeared to be minimal. Because the study included only a small number of patients, the results must be confirmed in larger populations and under other immunosuppression protocols. The most biologically relevant and donor-specific TCRbeta repertoire appeared to be identified by expanding Tregs with activated donor B cells.

The clonotype originates from a human donor in good health. Material: CD4+ T cells from blood. In this chain, TRBV2 is recombined with TRBJ1-5; 9 central bases correspond to TRBD1. The base sequence is TGTGCCAGCAGTGGCGGACAGGGGAAAAATCAGCCCCAGCATTTT. It encodes CASSGGQGKNQPQHF.